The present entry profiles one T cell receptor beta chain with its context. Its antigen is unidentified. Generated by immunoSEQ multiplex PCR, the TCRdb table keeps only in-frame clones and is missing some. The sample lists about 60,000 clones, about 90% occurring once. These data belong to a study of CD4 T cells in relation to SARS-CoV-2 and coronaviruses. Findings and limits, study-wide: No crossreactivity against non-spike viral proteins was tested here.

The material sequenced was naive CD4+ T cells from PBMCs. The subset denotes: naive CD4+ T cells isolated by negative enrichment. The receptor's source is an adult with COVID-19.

CDR3 DNA sequence: TGTGCCAGCAGACGACAGGGTCATCAGCCCCAGCATTTT. Protein product: CASRRQGHQPQHF. The chain couples TRBV2 to TRBJ1-5; 7 nucleotides line up with TRBD1. Unmatched junction bases numbered 4, after V lost 6 bases and J lost 5 bases. The CDR3 has 13 residues. Germline V gives CDR1 SNHLY, CDR2 FYNNEI.